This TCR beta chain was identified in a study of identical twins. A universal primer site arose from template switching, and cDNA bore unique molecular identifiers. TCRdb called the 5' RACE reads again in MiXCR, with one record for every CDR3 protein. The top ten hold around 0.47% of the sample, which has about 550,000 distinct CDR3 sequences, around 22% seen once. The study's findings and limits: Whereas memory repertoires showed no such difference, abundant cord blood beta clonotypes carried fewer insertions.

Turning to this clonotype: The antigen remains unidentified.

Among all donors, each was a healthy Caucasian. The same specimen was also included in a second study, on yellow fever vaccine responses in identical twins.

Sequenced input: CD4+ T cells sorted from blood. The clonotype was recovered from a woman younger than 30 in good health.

The CDR3 spells CSVRGAYEQYF. The CDR3 nucleotides read TGCAGCGTCCGCGGCGCCTACGAGCAGTACTTC. The chain links TRBV29-1 to TRBJ2-7; no reliable D call. The CDR3 runs 11 residues. Trimming pared 6 bases from V and 2 bases from J, leaving 8 bases between. Per germline, CDR1 SQVTM and CDR2 ANQGSEA.